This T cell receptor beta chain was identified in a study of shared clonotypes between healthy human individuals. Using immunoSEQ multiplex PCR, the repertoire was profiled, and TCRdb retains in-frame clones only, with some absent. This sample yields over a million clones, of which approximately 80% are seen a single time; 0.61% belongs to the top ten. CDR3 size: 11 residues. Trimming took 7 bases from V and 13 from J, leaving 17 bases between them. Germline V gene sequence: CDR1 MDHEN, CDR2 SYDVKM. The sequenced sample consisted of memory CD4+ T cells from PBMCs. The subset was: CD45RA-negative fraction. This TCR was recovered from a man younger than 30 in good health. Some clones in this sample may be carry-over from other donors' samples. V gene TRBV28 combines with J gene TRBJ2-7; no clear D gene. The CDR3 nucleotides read TGTGCCAGCAAACGCGGCAGTCTACTTTACTTC. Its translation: CASKRGSLLYF.